These T cell receptor beta chains were read from a single sample in a study of T cell responses to AZD1222 COVID-19 vaccine. TCRdb keeps only in-frame clones here, not all; method: immunoSEQ multiplex PCR. Here the sample spans some 95,000 clones, 65% to 90% being singletons. The source was peripheral blood, collected on day 0 of AZD1222 vaccination. These receptor sequences come from an adult in good health. CDR3s include the opening cysteine and the closing phenylalanine or tryptophan. A D gene is named only where the DNA matches it firmly. Rows may omit the clone size; those that give it use once, few, many or a size class.

J gene: TRBJ2-7; D gene: .; clone size: .; V gene: TRBV11-2; CDR3 protein: CASTDTGTGYEQYF; CDR3 DNA: TGTGCCAGCACCGACACCGGGACGGGCTACGAGCAGTACTTC
J gene: TRBJ2-2; D gene: TRBD1; clone size: .; V gene: TRBV5-4; CDR3 protein: CASSPGQENTGELFF; CDR3 DNA: TGTGCCAGCAGCCCCGGACAGGAGAACACCGGGGAGCTGTTTTTT
J gene: TRBJ2-5; D gene: TRBD2; clone size: .; V gene: TRBV7-2; CDR3 protein: CASSSPGLAGGQYF; CDR3 DNA: TGTGCCAGCAGTTCGCCGGGACTAGCGGGAGGCCAGTACTTC
J gene: TRBJ2-7; D gene: TRBD1; clone size: .; V gene: TRBV11-2; CDR3 protein: CASSPTPGQGESYEQYF; CDR3 DNA: TGTGCCAGCAGCCCTACCCCGGGACAGGGGGAATCCTACGAGCAGTACTTC
J gene: TRBJ2-1; D gene: TRBD2; clone size: once; V gene: TRBV15; CDR3 protein: CATSRVGRLAGGTSNEQFF; CDR3 DNA: TGTGCCACCAGCAGAGTGGGGCGACTAGCGGGAGGCACTTCGAATGAGCAGTTCTTC
J gene: TRBJ2-5; D gene: .; clone size: .; V gene: TRBV12-3/TRBV12-4; CDR3 protein: CASGDIFQETQYF; CDR3 DNA: TGTGCCAGTGGGGATATCTTCCAAGAGACCCAGTACTTC
J gene: TRBJ2-7; D gene: .; clone size: .; V gene: TRBV5-8; CDR3 protein: CAIPLPGSSYEQYF; CDR3 DNA: TGTGCCATCCCCTTGCCGGGGAGCTCCTACGAGCAGTACTTC
J gene: TRBJ2-7; D gene: .; clone size: .; V gene: TRBV12-3/TRBV12-4; CDR3 protein: CASSRDLYEQYF; CDR3 DNA: TGTGCCAGCAGTCGGGACTTGTACGAGCAGTACTTC
J gene: TRBJ1-6; D gene: .; clone size: .; V gene: TRBV6-4; CDR3 protein: CASGSGLRNSPLHF; CDR3 DNA: TGTGCCAGCGGGTCGGGACTGAGAAATTCACCCCTCCACTTT
J gene: TRBJ1-4; D gene: .; clone size: .; V gene: TRBV7-9; CDR3 protein: CASSRRTEGEGEKLFF; CDR3 DNA: TGTGCCAGCAGCCGACGGACGGAAGGAGAAGGGGAAAAACTGTTTTTT
J gene: TRBJ2-7; D gene: .; clone size: few; V gene: TRBV3-1/TRBV3-2; CDR3 protein: CASSQGVGTYEQYF; CDR3 DNA: TGTGCCAGCAGCCAAGGAGTTGGCACCTACGAGCAGTACTTC
J gene: TRBJ2-7; D gene: TRBD1; clone size: once; V gene: TRBV5-6; CDR3 protein: CASSPGQGDSVYEQYF; CDR3 DNA: TGTGCCAGCAGCCCCGGACAGGGCGATAGTGTCTACGAGCAGTACTTC
J gene: TRBJ2-7; D gene: TRBD1; clone size: .; V gene: TRBV5-1; CDR3 protein: CASSPRQGTYEQYF; CDR3 DNA: TGCGCCAGCAGCCCTCGACAGGGTACCTACGAGCAGTACTTC
J gene: TRBJ2-5; D gene: .; clone size: .; V gene: TRBV5-1; CDR3 protein: CASSLGQGYQETQYF; CDR3 DNA: TGCGCCAGCAGCTTGGGTCAGGGGTACCAAGAGACCCAGTACTTC
J gene: TRBJ1-6; D gene: .; clone size: .; V gene: TRBV5-1; CDR3 protein: CASSGGRSYSPLHF; CDR3 DNA: TGCGCCAGCAGTGGGGGGCGCAGTTATTCACCCCTCCACTTT
J gene: TRBJ2-1; D gene: TRBD2; clone size: .; V gene: TRBV5-1; CDR3 protein: CASSPLRLAGGFEQFF; CDR3 DNA: TGCGCCAGCAGCCCCCTTAGACTAGCGGGGGGTTTTGAGCAGTTCTTC
J gene: TRBJ2-7; D gene: .; clone size: .; V gene: TRBV18; CDR3 protein: CASSPMGSSGTYEQYF; CDR3 DNA: TGTGCCAGCTCACCTATGGGTTCCAGCGGAACCTACGAGCAGTACTTC
J gene: TRBJ2-2; D gene: TRBD1; clone size: .; V gene: TRBV18; CDR3 protein: CASSLQGAQNTGELFF; CDR3 DNA: TGTGCCAGCTCATTACAGGGGGCGCAGAACACCGGGGAGCTGTTTTTT